This TCR beta chain appears in the sequencing data of a study of cytotoxic CD8 clonotypes in ibrutinib-treated CLL. Across the whole study: Response sampling took place at median approximately eleven months of treatment, range 6 to 36. The study's findings and limits: Baseline levels of clonality went above those of age-matched healthy donors and moved with circulating CD8+ T-cell counts.

Sequencing used immunoSEQ multiplex PCR; TCRdb keeps in-frame clones, though not all of them. The sample has some 80,000 clones, around 79% seen once; the top ten hold about 4.4%. On this clone itself: The antigen is undetermined.

Trimming cost V 3 bases and J 6 bases, with 11 bases left between them. This CDR3 region has 13 residues. The germline V gene encodes CDR1 GTSNPN and CDR2 SVGIG (reference sequence). The receptor was isolated from a human donor with chronic lymphocytic leukemia. This sequence joins TRBV30 and TRBJ2-2; D possibly corresponds to TRBD1 (6 bases). The sequences come from PBMCs, collected after 12 months of ibrutinib treatment. The DNA of the CDR3 is TGTGCCTGGAGAACAGGGTTGGCCGGGGAGCTGTTTTTT. It is translated as CAWRTGLAGELFF.